Below are 5 T cell receptor beta chains sequenced from a single sample in a study of regulatory T cells in long-lasting Graves disease. Time point here: persistent/refractory GD, antithyroid drugs over 5 years with positive TRAb. The authors made the TCR library using RNA they extracted from PBMCs. Arm-PCR of CDR3 regions and iRepertoire HTBI primers were the basis on which TCR beta libraries were built. TCRdb reprocessed the multiplex PCR reads with MiXCR, giving one entry per CDR3 protein. Of a few hundred thousand distinct CDR3 sequences listed, 21% were seen once; the top ten hold 14%. This specimen was peripheral blood mononuclear cells (PBMCs), taken when the disease was refractory, from a patient treated with antithyroid drugs. The receptors derive from a female donor with Graves disease.

This clonotype was counted once. One base away lies a much larger clone, so this may be a sequencing read error. The V call is TRBV11-1, the J call TRBJ2-2; 12 bases line up with TRBD2. CDR3 length equals 16 residues. Per the germline V gene, CDR1 is SGHAT and CDR2 is FQDESV (reference sequence). The CDR3 DNA reads as TGCGCCAGCAGCTCGCGACTAGCGGGAGACACCGGGGAGCCGTTTTTT. Amino acid sequence: CASSSRLAGDTGEPFF.

The chain joins TRBV28 to TRBJ2-7; 7 bases map to TRBD1. This CDR3 is 15 amino acids long. In germline, CDR1 is MDHEN, CDR2 SYDVKM. The CDR3 loop reads CATRGQFLRTYEQYF. Written as DNA, the CDR3 is TGTGCTACAAGGGGACAGTTTTTAAGAACCTACGAGCAGTACTTC.

This clonotype appeared a few times. The genes are TRBV5-1 and TRBJ2-7; 10 bases agree with TRBD2. The CDR3 runs to 15 residues. V was clipped by 5 bases and J by 0 bases; unmatched bases: 5. Germline CDR1 reads SGHRS; CDR2 reads YFSETQ. CDR3 sequence reads: CASSSGLANSYEQYF. The CDR3 DNA sequence: TGCGCCAGCAGTTCGGGACTAGCGAACTCCTACGAGCAGTACTTC. Drawing the rest from reference TRBV5-1 and TRBJ2-7, the complete variable domain is KAGVTQTPRYLIKTRGQQVTLSCSPISGHRSVSWYQQTPGQGLQFLFEYFSETQRNKGNFPGRFSGRQFSNSRSEMNVSTLELGDSALYLCASSSGLANSYEQYFGPGTRLTVT.

This chain uses TRBV6-1 with TRBJ2-1; a possible D gene is TRBD2 (6 bases). The CDR3 is made up of 18 amino acids. The germline CDR1 and CDR2 sequences are MNHNS and SASEGT. V lost 3 bases to trimming and J lost 1 base, with 19 bases between them. The CDR3 DNA sequence: TGTGCCAGCAGTGATTGGTTATTGGTGCGGGGTTCCTACAATGAGCAGTTCTTC. It encodes CASSDWLLVRGSYNEQFF.

This clonotype was picked up many times. V usage is TRBV7-9 and J usage is TRBJ2-7, with D possibly matching TRBD2 (6 bases). Trimming stripped 2 bases from V and 5 bases from J, with 10 bases between. The CDR3 sequence is 13 residues long. In germline, CDR1 is SEHNR, CDR2 FQNEAQ (reference sequence). CDR3 nucleotide sequence: TGTGCCAGCAGCTTACCAGGGAGGAACGAGCAGTACTTC. Protein sequence: CASSLPGRNEQYF.